This is a list of T cell receptor beta chains from one sample in a study of cytomegalovirus exposure and HLA in healthy donors. The protocol was immunoSEQ multiplex PCR, while the TCRdb copy is restricted to in-frame clones and leaves out a portion. The sample lists around 300,000 clones, around two thirds occurring once. Input material: PBMCs. Receptors were obtained from a female donor in good health and CMV-seronegative. CDR3s include the opening cysteine and the closing phenylalanine or tryptophan. Fields, in order: J gene, CDR3 length, V gene, D gene, clone size, CDR3 DNA, CDR3 protein. A D gene is named only where the DNA matches it firmly. The listing skips clone size in some rows; elsewhere it reads once, few, many or a size class.

TRBJ1-1 | 16 | TRBV7-9 | TRBD1 | . | TGTTCCAGCAGCCCACGTAACAGGGGGACAAACACTGAAGCTTTCTTT | CSSSPRNRGTNTEAFF
TRBJ2-3 | 12 | TRBV15 | . | . | TGTGCCACCAGCAGACTCACAGATACGCAGTATTTT | CATSRLTDTQYF
TRBJ2-5 | 17 | TRBV7-2 | TRBD1 | . | TGTGCCAGCAGCTTATATACCGGGACAGACTTTAGGGAGACCCAGTACTTC | CASSLYTGTDFRETQYF
TRBJ2-2 | 13 | TRBV7-9 | . | . | TGTTCCAGCAGCTTACCAAACACCGGGGAGCTGTTTTTT | CSSSLPNTGELFF
TRBJ2-7 | 15 | TRBV4-1 | . | once | TGCGCCAGCAGCCAAAACGGACATGGCGGCTACGAGCAGTACTTC | CASSQNGHGGYEQYF
TRBJ1-2 | 17 | TRBV7-9 | . | . | TGTGCCAGCAGCGAGACAACGGGACTTACAGATTACTATGGCTACACCTTC | CASSETTGLTDYYGYTF
TRBJ2-2 | 16 | TRBV11-3 | . | . | TGTGCCAGCAGCTTAAGCCGCTCAGGGAACACCGGGGAGCTGTTTTTT | CASSLSRSGNTGELFF
TRBJ2-3 | 17 | TRBV27 | TRBD2 | . | TGTGCCAGCAGTTTGCTTCCGGGACTAGCGGGAGACCATACGCAGTATTTT | CASSLLPGLAGDHTQYF
TRBJ1-1 | 13 | TRBV13 | . | . | TGTGCCAGCAGCTTAGTCTCGCGTACTGAAGCTTTCTTT | CASSLVSRTEAFF
TRBJ2-2 | 16 | TRBV7-7 | TRBD2 | . | TGTGCTAGCAGCTTATCTCCTAGCGGGAGCACCGGGGAGCTGTTTTTT | CASSLSPSGSTGELFF
TRBJ1-2 | 14 | TRBV19 | . | . | TGTGCCAGTCACCAACCGGGAGTAAACTATGGCTACACCTTC | CASHQPGVNYGYTF
TRBJ2-6 | 15 | TRBV30 | . | . | TGTGCCTGGAGGGGACACCAATCTGGGGCCAACGTCCTGACTTTC | CAWRGHQSGANVLTF
TRBJ2-1 | 14 | TRBV5-1 | . | . | TGCGCCAGCAGCGCGTTCGGACAATACAATGAGCAGTTCTTC | CASSAFGQYNEQFF
TRBJ2-7 | 16 | TRBV1 | . | few | TGCACCAGCAGCCAAAGGAAGCGGCAGGCCGATAACGAGCAGTACTTC | CTSSQRKRQADNEQYF
TRBJ1-2 | 17 | TRBV5-6 | TRBD1 | few | TGTGCCAGCAGCTTGGGTACAGGGGGCGTTGGAGCTTATGGCTACACCTTC | CASSLGTGGVGAYGYTF
TRBJ1-6 | 16 | TRBV9 | TRBD1 | . | TGTGCCAGCAGCGTAGGTGGACAGGGGGCGGTTTCACCCCTCCACTTT | CASSVGGQGAVSPLHF
TRBJ2-2 | 15 | TRBV9 | TRBD1 | . | TGTGCCAGCAGCAAACAGGGGACGAACACCGGGGAGCTGTTTTTT | CASSKQGTNTGELFF
TRBJ1-4 | 15 | TRBV2 | TRBD1 | . | TGTGCCAGCAGTGGGACAGGGGGTGTCGGTGAAAAACTGTTTTTT | CASSGTGGVGEKLFF
TRBJ1-2 | 12 | TRBV18 | TRBD1 | . | TGTGCCAGCTCATTTACCGGGACAGGGAAGACCTTC | CASSFTGTGKTF
TRBJ2-5 | 16 | TRBV5-3 | . | . | TGTGCCAGGAGCTTGGTCACCGGGAGTACCGGAGAGACCCAGTACTTC | CARSLVTGSTGETQYF
TRBJ2-7 | 14 | TRBV5-1 | TRBD1 | . | TGCGCCAGCAGCCTGGTTGCAGGGGGCTACGAGCAGTACTTC | CASSLVAGGYEQYF
TRBJ1-5 | 14 | TRBV27 | . | . | TGTGCCAGCAGGTCCGGTACTACGTTCCAGCCCCAGCATTTT | CASRSGTTFQPQHF
TRBJ2-2 | 18 | TRBV9 | TRBD2 | . | TGTGCCAGCAGCGTAGATCCCCTAGCGGGAGTGAACACCGGGGAGCTGTTTTTT | CASSVDPLAGVNTGELFF
TRBJ1-1 | 15 | TRBV7-9 | TRBD1 | few | TGTGCCAGCAGCTTATCGTGGACAGGGAACACTGAAGCTTTCTTT | CASSLSWTGNTEAFF
TRBJ2-3 | 14 | TRBV2 | . | . | TGTGCCAGCACCGTAAGCGCGAGCACAGATACGCAGTATTTT | CASTVSASTDTQYF
TRBJ2-1 | 14 | TRBV2 | TRBD1 | . | TGTGCCAGCAGACCGGGACAGGAGTACAATGAGCAGTTCTTC | CASRPGQEYNEQFF
TRBJ1-2 | 12 | TRBV5-6 | . | once | TGTGCCAGCAGCTTGGACACGTTAGGCTACACCTTC | CASSLDTLGYTF
TRBJ2-3 | 13 | TRBV19 | . | . | TGTGCCAGTAGTATAAGGGAGCGAGATACGCAGTATTTT | CASSIRERDTQYF
TRBJ2-7 | 14 | TRBV30 | TRBD1 | . | TGTGCCTGGAGCCGGGACAGCCCCGGGGACGAGCAGTACTTC | CAWSRDSPGDEQYF
TRBJ1-3 | 14 | TRBV30 | . | once | TGTGCCTGGAGTTCGACAAGCTCTGGAAACACCATATATTTT | CAWSSTSSGNTIYF
TRBJ2-2 | 18 | TRBV10-1 | TRBD1 | . | TGCGCCAGCAGTGACTCCCTAATGAGGACAGGGCTGGCCGGGGAGCTGTTTTTT | CASSDSLMRTGLAGELFF
TRBJ2-7 | 15 | TRBV11-2 | TRBD2 | . | TGTGCCAGCAGCCCAACTAGCGGGAGGGCCCACGAGCAGTACTTC | CASSPTSGRAHEQYF
TRBJ2-2 | 15 | TRBV5-1 | . | . | TGCGCCAGCAGCTTGGGGGACTCGAACACCGGGGAGCTGTTTTTT | CASSLGDSNTGELFF
TRBJ2-4 | 14 | TRBV5-1 | . | few | TGCGCCAGCAGCTTGGAGTGGACACCTAACATTCAGTACTTC | CASSLEWTPNIQYF
TRBJ2-7 | 15 | TRBV15 | TRBD2 | . | TGCGCCACCAGCGCACGAGCGGGAGAGGCCTACGAGCAGTACTTC | CATSARAGEAYEQYF
TRBJ2-1 | 15 | TRBV27 | TRBD2 | . | TGTGCCAGCAGTTTGTGGAGCGGGAGTGGGAATGAGCAGTTCTTC | CASSLWSGSGNEQFF
TRBJ2-3 | 17 | TRBV6-4 | TRBD2 | . | TGTGCCAGCAGTGAAGCGGGAGGGCACTCTAGCACAGATACGCAGTATTTT | CASSEAGGHSSTDTQYF
TRBJ2-1 | 18 | TRBV28 | TRBD2 | . | TGTGCCAGCAGGTCCGGGACTAGCGGGAGGTCCCTCCGGAGTGAGCAGTTCTTC | CASRSGTSGRSLRSEQFF
TRBJ1-2 | 13 | TRBV18 | TRBD1 | . | TGTGCCAGCTCACCCGGGACAGAATATGGCTACACCTTC | CASSPGTEYGYTF
TRBJ2-5 | 15 | TRBV5-4 | TRBD2 | . | TGTGCCAGCAGCTTGACTAGCGGGAGCCAGGAGACCCAGTACTTC | CASSLTSGSQETQYF
TRBJ2-6 | 19 | TRBV7-6 | TRBD2 | . | TGTGCCAGCAGCTCACCCTATAGCGGGAGGAGCTCTGGGGCCAACGTCCTGACTTTC | CASSSPYSGRSSGANVLTF
TRBJ1-2 | 13 | TRBV7-6 | TRBD1 | . | TGTGCCAGCAGCTTAGGGGACAGGGATGGCTACACCTTC | CASSLGDRDGYTF
TRBJ2-2 | 13 | TRBV2 | . | . | TGTGCCAGCAGTGGGCAGGGGCCCGGGGAGCTGTTTTTT | CASSGQGPGELFF
TRBJ2-5 | 16 | TRBV9 | TRBD2 | few | TGTGCCAGCAGCGTAGGGGTAGCGGGAGATAGGGAGACCCAGTACTTC | CASSVGVAGDRETQYF
TRBJ1-3 | 13 | TRBV7-9 | . | . | TGTGCCCTTCAGAGGGAGAAAGGAAACACCATATATTTT | CALQREKGNTIYF
TRBJ1-1 | 14 | TRBV5-6 | . | . | TGTGCCAGCAGCTTAAGGGGGTTAAGCACTGAAGCTTTCTTT | CASSLRGLSTEAFF
TRBJ2-1 | 17 | TRBV7-9 | TRBD2 | . | TGTGCCAGCAGCATGAATCCCGGACTAGTAGGCTACAATGAGCAGTTCTTC | CASSMNPGLVGYNEQFF
TRBJ2-3 | 15 | TRBV6-5 | TRBD2 | . | TGTGCCAGCAGGAGAGCGGGAGGGCCAGGAGATACGCAGTATTTT | CASRRAGGPGDTQYF
TRBJ1-5 | 14 | TRBV7-2 | TRBD1 | . | TGTGCCAGCAGCCGCGACAGGGAAAATCAGCCCCAGCATTTT | CASSRDRENQPQHF